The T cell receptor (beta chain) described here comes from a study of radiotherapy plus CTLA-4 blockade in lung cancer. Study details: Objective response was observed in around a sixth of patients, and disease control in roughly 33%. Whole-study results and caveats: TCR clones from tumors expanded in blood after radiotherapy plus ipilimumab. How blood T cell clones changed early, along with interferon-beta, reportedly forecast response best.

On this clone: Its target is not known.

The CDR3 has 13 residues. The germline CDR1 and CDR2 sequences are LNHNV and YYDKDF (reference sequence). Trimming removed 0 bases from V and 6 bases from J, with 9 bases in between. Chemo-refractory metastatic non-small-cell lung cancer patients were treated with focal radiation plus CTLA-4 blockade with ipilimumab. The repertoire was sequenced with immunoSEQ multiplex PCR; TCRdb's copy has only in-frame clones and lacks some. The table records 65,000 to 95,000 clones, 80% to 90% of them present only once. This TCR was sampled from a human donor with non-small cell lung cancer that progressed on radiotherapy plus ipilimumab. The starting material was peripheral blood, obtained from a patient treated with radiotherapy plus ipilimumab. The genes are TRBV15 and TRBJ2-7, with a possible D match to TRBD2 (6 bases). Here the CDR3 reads CATSRDRGFEQYF. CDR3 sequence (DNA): TGTGCCACCAGCAGAGATCGGGGGTTCGAGCAGTACTTC.